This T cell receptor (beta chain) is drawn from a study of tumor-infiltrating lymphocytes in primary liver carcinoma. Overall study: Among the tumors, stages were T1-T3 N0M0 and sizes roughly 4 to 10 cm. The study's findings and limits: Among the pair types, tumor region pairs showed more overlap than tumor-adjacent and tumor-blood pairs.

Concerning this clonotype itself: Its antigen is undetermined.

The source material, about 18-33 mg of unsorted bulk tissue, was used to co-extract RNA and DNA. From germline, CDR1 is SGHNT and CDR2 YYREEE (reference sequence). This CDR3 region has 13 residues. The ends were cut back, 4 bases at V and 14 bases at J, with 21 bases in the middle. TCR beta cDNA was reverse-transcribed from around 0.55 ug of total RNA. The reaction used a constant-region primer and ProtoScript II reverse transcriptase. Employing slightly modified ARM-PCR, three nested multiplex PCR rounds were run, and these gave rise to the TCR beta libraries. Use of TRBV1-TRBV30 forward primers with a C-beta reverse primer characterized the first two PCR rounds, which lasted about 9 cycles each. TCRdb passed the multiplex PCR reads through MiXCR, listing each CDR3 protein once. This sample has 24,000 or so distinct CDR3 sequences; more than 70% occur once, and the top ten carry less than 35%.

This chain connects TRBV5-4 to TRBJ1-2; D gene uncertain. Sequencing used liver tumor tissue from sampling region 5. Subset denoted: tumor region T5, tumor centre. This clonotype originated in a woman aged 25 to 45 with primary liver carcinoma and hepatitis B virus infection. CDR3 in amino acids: CASSPFQDYDYTF. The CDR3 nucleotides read TGTGCCAGCAGCCCATTCCAGGACTATGACTATACCTTC.